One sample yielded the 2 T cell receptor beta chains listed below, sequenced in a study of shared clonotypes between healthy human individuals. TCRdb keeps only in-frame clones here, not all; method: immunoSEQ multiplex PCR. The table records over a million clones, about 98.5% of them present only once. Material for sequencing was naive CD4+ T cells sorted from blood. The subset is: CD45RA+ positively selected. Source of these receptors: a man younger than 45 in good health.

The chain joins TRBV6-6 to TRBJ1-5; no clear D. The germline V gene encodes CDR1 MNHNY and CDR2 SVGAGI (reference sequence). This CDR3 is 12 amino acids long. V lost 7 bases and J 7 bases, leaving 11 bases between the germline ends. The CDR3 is CASTGAWQPQHF. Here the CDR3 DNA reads TGTGCCAGCACCGGAGCCTGGCAGCCCCAGCATTTT.

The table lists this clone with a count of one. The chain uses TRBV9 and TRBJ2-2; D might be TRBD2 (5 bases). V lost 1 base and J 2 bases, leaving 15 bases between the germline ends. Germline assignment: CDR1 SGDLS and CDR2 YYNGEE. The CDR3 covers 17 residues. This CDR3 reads CASSVWPGIQNTGELFF. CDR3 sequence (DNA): TGTGCCAGCAGCGTATGGCCCGGGATCCAAAACACCGGGGAGCTGTTTTTT.